These 14 T cell receptor beta chains were sequenced from one sample in a study of blood T cell repertoires in COVID-19. Sequencing used immunoSEQ multiplex PCR; TCRdb keeps in-frame clones, though not all of them. The repertoire holds nearly 350,000 clones, with around 91% as singletons. Sequencing was carried out using peripheral blood. These receptors all stem from a woman aged 18-29 years who had recovered from COVID-19.

The genes are TRBV18 and TRBJ2-5; D is perhaps TRBD2 (5 bases). The germline V and J ends were trimmed by 2 bases and 4 bases, with 11 bases remaining between them. This CDR3 contains 14 residues. Germline V gene sequence: CDR1 KGHSH, CDR2 LQKENI. The CDR3 here is CASSPTSQRETQYF. CDR3 bases: TGTGCCAGCTCACCAACTAGTCAGCGAGAGACCCAGTACTTC.

The chain has TRBV4-1 and TRBJ1-2, with D maybe TRBD1 (5 bases). The CDR3 has 15 residues. Trimming took 5 bases from V and 5 from J, leaving 18 bases between them. Germline V gene sequence: CDR1 MGHRA, CDR2 YSYEKL. The CDR3 sequence: CASSSSQWAGYGYTF. The CDR3, as DNA: TGCGCCAGCAGCTCCTCACAATGGGCAGGGTATGGCTACACCTTC.

The genes are TRBV11-2 and TRBJ2-5; 11 nucleotides line up with TRBD2. V shed 3 bases and J 2 bases; nucleotides not matched to a gene: 2. This CDR3 has 15 amino acids. The germline V gene has CDR1 SGHAT and CDR2 FQNNGV. The CDR3 DNA is TGTGCCAGCAGCTTTAGCGGGAGGGAACAAGAGACCCAGTACTTC. This sequence encodes CASSFSGREQETQYF.

The rearrangement joins TRBV7-9 to TRBJ1-1, with TRBD1 identical over 8 bases. Germline V gene lookup returns CDR1 SEHNR and CDR2 FQNEAQ (reference sequence). The CDR3 covers 16 residues. V gave up 4 bases and J gave up 1 base; unmatched junction bases: 8. The CDR3 loop is CASSYPGQGPNTEAFF. The CDR3 DNA reads TGTGCCAGCAGCTACCCCGGACAGGGACCGAACACTGAAGCTTTCTTT.

This chain connects TRBV5-1 to TRBJ2-2, with 8 bases aligning to TRBD1. The germline CDR1 and CDR2 sequences are SGHRS and YFSETQ. CDR3 length: 16 amino acids. Trimming at V came to 7 bases and at J to 3 bases, leaving 11 bases not matched to a gene. The CDR3 region is CASGGLRGLDTGELFF. The CDR3 DNA is TGCGCCAGCGGGGGGCTCAGGGGGCTCGACACCGGGGAGCTGTTTTTT.

This rearrangement joins TRBV2 to TRBJ2-1; D may be TRBD1 (6 bases). The CDR3 spans 17 residues. In germline, CDR1 is SNHLY, CDR2 FYNNEI. The V gene lost 4 bases and the J gene lost 1 base, with 17 bases spanning the gap. CDR3 nucleotides: TGTGCCAGCAGTGGGGTGGCGGACAGTGGGTCCTACAATGAGCAGTTCTTC. This sequence encodes CASSGVADSGSYNEQFF.

V gene TRBV7-9 combines with J gene TRBJ1-4; 10 nucleotides match TRBD1. Germline-derived CDR1 and CDR2 are SEHNR and FQNEAQ (reference sequence). Trimming cost V 5 bases and J 8 bases; bases outside gene matches: 17. The CDR3 totals 18 residues. This CDR3 is CASSKRRPGTGVGEKLFF. CDR3 DNA sequence: TGTGCCAGCAGCAAACGTCGTCCCGGGACAGGGGTTGGAGAAAAACTGTTTTTT.

V usage is TRBV5-1 and J usage is TRBJ1-2; possible D gene TRBD1, 6 bases. V was clipped by 4 bases and J by 4 bases, with 11 bases between them. The CDR3 runs 13 residues. Germline CDR1 SGHRS, CDR2 YFSETQ. For the CDR3, the DNA is TGCGCCAGCAGCGCAGGGGAGGGCTATGGCTACACCTTC. It yields the protein CASSAGEGYGYTF.

About this clone: Other DNA sequences from this sample encode an identical CDR3 as well. The chain combines TRBV27 with TRBJ1-2, with D possibly being TRBD1 (5 bases). Trimming stripped 6 bases from V and 4 bases from J, with 9 bases between. The CDR3 sequence is 12 residues long. Germline V gene sequence: CDR1 MNHEY, CDR2 SMNVEV (reference sequence). In DNA, the CDR3 is TGTGCCAGCAGCTCAGGGTCCTATGGCTACACCTTC. Protein: CASSSGSYGYTF.

The V and J genes are TRBV30 and TRBJ2-1; TRBD2 is a possible D gene (5 bases). This CDR3 has 12 residues. The germline gives CDR1 GTSNPN, CDR2 SVGIG (reference sequence). V shed 1 base and J shed 15 bases, with 16 bases lying between them. The CDR3 coding sequence is TGTGCCTGGAGTGGTTTGGGAGTCGCCGGGTTCTTC. This codes for CAWSGLGVAGFF.

The chain combines TRBV6-5 with TRBJ2-3; D is possibly TRBD2 (5 bases). This CDR3 spans 15 amino acids. CDR1 is MNHEY and CDR2 is SVGAGI in the germline V gene. Trimming removed 8 bases from V and 3 bases from J, with 18 bases in between. The chain's CDR3 is CASRPGSVGTDTQYF. CDR3 bases: TGTGCCAGCCGACCGGGTAGCGTGGGTACAGATACGCAGTATTTT.

V gene TRBV6-5 combines with J gene TRBJ2-1, with 9 bases identical to TRBD1. Looked up from germline, CDR1 is MNHEY and CDR2 is SVGAGI. This CDR3 comprises 13 residues. Trimming took 8 bases from V and 3 from J; bases not matched to a gene: 2. The CDR3 bases are TGTGCCAGCCGGGGACAGGGCTACAATGAGCAGTTCTTC. It yields the protein CASRGQGYNEQFF.

This rearrangement joins TRBV9 to TRBJ2-2; 13 bases line up with TRBD2. CDR1 is SGDLS, CDR2 YYNGEE, per germline. The CDR3 contains 15 residues. The junction had 4 bases not matched to a gene; V was cut back by 7 bases and J by 4 bases. The CDR3 spells CASSRTSGSTGELFF. As DNA, the CDR3 is TGTGCCAGCTCTAGGACTAGCGGGAGCACCGGGGAGCTGTTTTTT.

The gene calls are TRBV10-3 and TRBJ2-5; TRBD1 is a possible D gene (5 bases). Germline loops: CDR1 ENHRY, CDR2 SYGVKD. This CDR3 contains 13 residues. The V and J ends lost 2 bases and 2 bases respectively, with 6 bases between them. Here the CDR3 reads CAISEGQQETQYF. For the CDR3, the DNA is TGTGCCATCAGTGAGGGACAACAAGAGACCCAGTACTTC.